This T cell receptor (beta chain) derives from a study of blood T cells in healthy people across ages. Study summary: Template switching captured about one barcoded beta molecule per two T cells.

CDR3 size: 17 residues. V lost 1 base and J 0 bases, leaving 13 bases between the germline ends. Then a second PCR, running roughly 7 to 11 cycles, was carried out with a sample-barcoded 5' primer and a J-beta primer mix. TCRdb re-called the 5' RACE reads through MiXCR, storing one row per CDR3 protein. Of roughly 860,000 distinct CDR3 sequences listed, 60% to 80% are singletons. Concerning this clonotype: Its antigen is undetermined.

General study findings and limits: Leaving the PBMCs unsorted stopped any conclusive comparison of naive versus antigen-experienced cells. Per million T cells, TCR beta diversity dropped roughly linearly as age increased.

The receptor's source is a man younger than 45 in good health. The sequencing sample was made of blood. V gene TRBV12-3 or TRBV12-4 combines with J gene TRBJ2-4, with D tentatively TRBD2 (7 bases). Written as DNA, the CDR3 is TGTGCCAGCAGTTTAGTAGGGGGGGTTCTAGCCAAAAACATTCAGTACTTC. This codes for CASSLVGGVLAKNIQYF.